This T cell receptor (beta chain) emerged from a study of T cells in Graves' hyperthyroidism and ophthalmopathy (dated by TCRdb to about 2019). Concerning the study at large: To identify distinguishing TCR V-J signatures, a discovery cohort of roughly 100 patients was used, comprising 40 to 45 with Graves' ophthalmopathy and around 60 with stable Graves' hyperthyroidism. Whether ophthalmopathy could be predicted prospectively was tested in an independent validation cohort made up of about 20 hyperthyroidism patients plus 17 patients who later progressed to ophthalmopathy. The roughly 90 discovery patients were divided at random into training and test sets in a 7:3 ratio. The study also compared thyroid tissue and blood T-cell repertoires from about 6 Graves' hyperthyroidism patients. After sampling, hyperthyroidism patients received methimazole starting at 30 mg daily, and ophthalmopathy patients received high-dose intravenous methylprednisolone. The paper describes TCR Vbeta CDR3 sequencing of 135 peripheral blood samples, made up of about 40 ophthalmopathy patients, more than 70 hyperthyroidism patients and some 17 progressor patients. General conclusions and limits of the study: Most expanded thyroid clonotypes (frequency above 0.001) were also found in blood, which suggests that blood repertoires may mirror thyroid immune responses. Ophthalmopathy was separated from stable hyperthyroidism by a 13 V-J signature model, with just over 85% sensitivity and roughly 81% specificity obtained in cross-validation and 80%/75% obtained in testing. During validation, the model predicted progression to ophthalmopathy a median of around 6 months ahead of onset, with just under 71% sensitivity and roughly 75% specificity. Sample size was not statistically predetermined, and blinding of investigators to group allocation was not performed.

This clonotype was counted only a few times. Its antigen is unknown. One base away there is no much larger clone; base qualities are not given. The TCR beta CDR3 regions were amplified from the RNA transcripts. The TCR CDR3 was subjected to a first round of RT-PCR using the HTBI primer set and the Qiagen OneStep RT-PCR kit. A second multiplex PCR round built the libraries, followed by size selection and purification. The libraries were sequenced on an Illumina HiSeq2000 using paired-end 100 bp reads. The study's own analysis went as follows. Raw data were processed with SOAPnuke, discarding reads with adapters, uncalled bases, mean Phred below 15, or no exact constant-primer or identifier match. COPE v1.2.5 was used to merge high-quality paired reads, and clonotypes were defined as unique nucleotide sequences. MiTCR v1.1 was used to align clonotypes to the IMGT TRBV, TRBD and TRBJ reference segments. The analysis included only V-J combinations with a frequency above 0.0001, which together covered 99% to 99.2% of the repertoires. A TCS score was defined as the ratio between F50 (clonal expansion) and ExV (chaos), using BLOSUM62-based TCRdist between CDR3 peptides within each V-J. Welch's t-statistics and random forest reduced 500 to 550 V-J features to roughly 13, which were used in a naive Bayes classifier (R e1071). The similarity between thyroid and blood repertoires was quantified using the Morisita-Horn index. TCRdb reworked the public reads: Q25 trimming with fastp, MiXCR clone assembly, productive beta chains retained. For every CDR3 protein sequence, its rows merge into one entry that carries the most common genes and DNA. These V and J calls are TCRdb output, not the study's own analysis. In this sample the table shows about 540,000 distinct CDR3 sequences, under 60% of which occur a single time. The ten largest clones represent approximately 8.4% of the sample.

Graves' hyperthyroidism was defined as stable when no progression to ophthalmopathy occurred over 18 months of follow-up. The hyperthyroidism patients were between 18 and 65 years old and newly diagnosed, with a disease duration of less than 2 months. Exclusion was applied to patients with uncontrolled infections, other autoimmune diseases, pregnancy or lactation. Diagnoses were based on clinical symptoms, serum thyroxine and TRAb, thyroid ultrasound and orbital computed tomography. Trizol reagent was used to extract total RNA, and RNA quality was then checked on an Agilent 2100 Bioanalyzer. The sequenced material came from peripheral blood or thyroid tissue (not recorded which). The source is a woman in her late teens or twenties with Graves' hyperthyroidism.

The bases read TGTGCCAGCAGCTTAGTCAGTGCGCTCCCGGGCACCGGGGAGCTGTTTTTT. Its amino acids are CASSLVSALPGTGELFF. Recombination connected TRBV7-9 to TRBJ2-2; the D gene cannot be named for sure. The V and J ends are trimmed by 1 base and 4 bases, leaving 16 bases between them. Including the terminal cysteine and phenylalanine, the CDR3 comprises 17 residues. The kept DNA is CDR3 alone, 51 bases in frame from the first base. Reading the germline V gene (reference sequence) gives CDR1 SEHNR and CDR2 FQNEAQ.